A selection of T cell receptor beta chains follows, all from one sample in a study of blood T cell repertoires in COVID-19. Profiling relied on immunoSEQ multiplex PCR, and the TCRdb table lists in-frame clones only, not all of them. The sample lists about 77,000 clones; roughly 90% were seen once. Sequenced material: peripheral blood. Receptor source: a woman older than 75 with active or convalescent COVID-19. CDR3s include the opening cysteine and the closing phenylalanine or tryptophan. The D gene is left open where the match is weak. Part of the rows lack a size; the others show once, few, many or a class for expanded clones.

v_call,clone_size,j_call,d_call,cdr3_length,cdr3_aa,cdr3_nt
TRBV5-1,NA,TRBJ1-1,NA,14,CASSSSDMNTEAFF,TGCGCCAGCAGCTCGTCCGACATGAACACTGAAGCTTTCTTT
TRBV11-3,NA,TRBJ2-4,NA,16,CASSQDGRRVPNIQYF,TGTGCCAGCAGCCAAGATGGGAGGCGGGTCCCAAACATTCAGTACTTC
TRBV6-4,NA,TRBJ2-3,TRBD2,17,CASSDTLAGEGTDTQYF,TGTGCCAGCAGTGACACACTAGCGGGGGAGGGTACAGATACGCAGTATTTT
TRBV4-3,NA,TRBJ2-5,NA,16,CASSQAHALYGETQYF,TGCGCCAGCAGCCAAGCGCATGCCCTTTACGGGGAGACCCAGTACTTC
TRBV6-4,few,TRBJ1-1,NA,13,CASRPQGNGEAFF,TGTGCCAGCAGGCCACAGGGAAATGGTGAAGCTTTCTTT
TRBV11-2,NA,TRBJ1-2,NA,13,CASSRDWGDGYTF,TGTGCCAGCAGCCGGGATTGGGGGGATGGCTACACCTTC
TRBV15,NA,TRBJ1-1,NA,14,CATSRIELNTEAFF,TGTGCCACCAGCAGGATCGAGTTGAACACTGAAGCTTTCTTT
TRBV30,NA,TRBJ1-3,TRBD1,18,CAWSVVASGTGRRNTIYF,TGTGCCTGGAGTGTCGTTGCGTCCGGGACAGGGCGTAGAAACACCATATATTTT
TRBV25-1,once,TRBJ1-6,NA,16,CASSGGGGRYNSPLHF,TGTGCCAGCAGTGGGGGGGGAGGGCGCTATAATTCACCCCTCCACTTT
TRBV3-1/TRBV3-2,NA,TRBJ2-7,TRBD2,20,CASSQDPLASGGPKTYEQYF,TGTGCCAGCAGCCAAGATCCCCTGGCTAGCGGGGGGCCGAAAACCTACGAGCAGTACTTC
TRBV5-1,NA,TRBJ2-7,TRBD2,15,CASSLLAGDTYEQYF,TGCGCCAGCAGCTTACTAGCGGGGGACACCTACGAGCAGTACTTC
TRBV19,NA,TRBJ1-2,NA,16,CASSLGDTRGVYGYTF,TGTGCCAGTAGTCTAGGGGACACCCGAGGGGTCTATGGCTACACCTTC
TRBV28,once,TRBJ2-7,TRBD2,16,CASSPRTSGGAGEQYF,TGTGCCAGCAGTCCCAGGACTAGCGGGGGGGCTGGGGAGCAGTACTTC
TRBV5-1,NA,TRBJ1-1,TRBD1,16,CASSLTGGRKNTEAFF,TGCGCCAGCAGCTTAACAGGGGGCCGCAAGAACACTGAAGCTTTCTTT
TRBV4-2,NA,TRBJ2-7,TRBD2,16,CASSQGAAGGLTRQYF,TGTGCCAGCAGCCAAGGGGCAGCGGGGGGGCTTACACGGCAGTACTTC
TRBV4-3,once,TRBJ2-1,NA,15,CASSQSASGYNEQFF,TGCGCCAGCAGCCAATCAGCGTCGGGTTACAATGAGCAGTTCTTC
TRBV18,NA,TRBJ2-3,TRBD2,17,CASSPPGLTSPTDTQYF,TGTGCCAGCTCACCACCGGGCTTGACTAGCCCGACAGATACGCAGTATTTT
TRBV7-2,NA,TRBJ2-5,NA,15,CASSFGRVLQETQYF,TGTGCCAGCAGCTTCGGTCGAGTCCTTCAAGAGACCCAGTACTTC
TRBV28,NA,TRBJ1-1,NA,14,CASSPAGPYTEAFF,TGTGCCAGCAGCCCGGCAGGGCCCTACACTGAAGCTTTCTTT
TRBV5-1,once,TRBJ2-1,TRBD2,17,CASSLGPSGGARNEQFF,TGCGCCAGCAGCTTGGGTCCTAGCGGGGGGGCCCGGAATGAGCAGTTCTTC
TRBV28,NA,TRBJ2-7,TRBD1,14,CASSPYRGQNEQYF,TGTGCCAGCAGTCCTTACAGGGGGCAGAACGAGCAGTACTTC
TRBV6-5,NA,TRBJ1-2,TRBD1,13,CATLPDRVYGYTF,TGTGCCACCCTCCCCGACAGGGTCTATGGCTACACCTTC
TRBV9,NA,TRBJ2-5,NA,14,CASSVQALAETQYF,TGTGCCAGCAGCGTACAAGCCCTAGCGGAGACCCAGTACTTC
TRBV28,NA,TRBJ1-2,NA,13,CASRRRDDYGYTF,TGTGCCAGCAGACGCAGGGATGACTATGGCTACACCTTC
TRBV7-9,NA,TRBJ1-1,NA,13,CATGRRGNTEAFF,TGTGCCACCGGCCGCAGGGGGAACACTGAAGCTTTCTTT
TRBV19,once,TRBJ2-7,TRBD1,17,CASSTGVRGTGYYEQYF,TGTGCCAGTAGTACCGGGGTCCGGGGGACAGGGTACTACGAGCAGTACTTC
TRBV24-1,NA,TRBJ2-6,NA,16,CATSDARVSGANVLTF,TGTGCCACCAGTGACGCCAGGGTTTCTGGGGCCAACGTCCTGACTTTC
TRBV7-2,once,TRBJ1-2,NA,15,CASSTELTGNYGYTF,TGTGCCAGCAGCACCGAGTTGACAGGAAACTATGGCTACACCTTC
TRBV3-1/TRBV3-2,NA,TRBJ1-3,NA,17,CASSQGAVGGAGNTIYF,TGTGCCAGCAGCCAAGGCGCTGTGGGGGGAGCTGGAAACACCATATATTTT
TRBV7-2,NA,TRBJ2-7,TRBD1,14,CASSLQGASYEQYF,TGTGCCAGCAGCTTACAGGGGGCGTCCTACGAGCAGTACTTC
TRBV18,NA,TRBJ2-1,TRBD1,16,CASSLGTGVSYNEQFF,TGTGCCAGCTCTCTCGGGACAGGGGTCTCTTACAATGAGCAGTTCTTC
TRBV10-3,NA,TRBJ2-5,TRBD2,17,CAISEPSGAQFPETQYF,TGTGCCATCAGCGAGCCTAGCGGGGCCCAATTCCCGGAGACCCAGTACTTC
TRBV5-1,NA,TRBJ1-2,TRBD1,15,CASSLGQGSNYGYTF,TGCGCCAGCAGCTTGGGACAGGGCTCTAACTATGGCTACACCTTC
TRBV5-4,NA,TRBJ2-7,TRBD1,15,CASSYGTGRSGEQYF,TGTGCCAGCAGCTATGGGACAGGGCGATCGGGCGAGCAGTACTTC
TRBV9,NA,TRBJ2-5,NA,13,CASSGPLFETQYF,TGTGCCAGCAGTGGCCCCCTTTTTGAGACCCAGTACTTC
TRBV5-1,NA,TRBJ2-1,TRBD2,15,CASSPTGGPHNEQFF,TGCGCCAGCAGCCCTACGGGGGGGCCCCACAATGAGCAGTTCTTC
TRBV27,once,TRBJ2-7,TRBD1,12,CASGNTGGILNF,TGTGCCAGCGGAAACACAGGGGGCATTCTGAACTTC
TRBV27,NA,TRBJ1-2,TRBD1,15,CASSSPGQGFHGYTF,TGTGCCAGCAGTTCTCCCGGACAGGGGTTTCATGGCTACACCTTC
TRBV3-1/TRBV3-2,NA,TRBJ2-5,NA,16,CASTWRRRDLQETQYF,TGTGCCAGCACCTGGAGGAGGCGGGATCTCCAAGAGACCCAGTACTTC
TRBV2,NA,TRBJ1-1,TRBD1,14,CASSPGGRNTEAFF,TGTGCCAGCAGCCCAGGGGGTCGGAACACTGAAGCTTTCTTT
TRBV4-3,NA,TRBJ1-4,TRBD1,16,CASSQDGRQGDEKLFF,TGCGCCAGCAGCCAAGATGGTCGACAGGGAGATGAAAAACTGTTTTTT
TRBV28,NA,TRBJ1-5,NA,14,CASSIRLGNQPQHF,TGTGCCAGCAGTATCAGACTCGGCAATCAGCCCCAGCATTTT
TRBV6-4,NA,TRBJ1-6,TRBD1,13,CASSAEDRGPLHF,TGTGCCAGCAGTGCCGAGGACAGGGGGCCCCTCCACTTT
TRBV2,few,TRBJ1-5,NA,15,CASRVESGGNQPQHF,TGTGCCAGCAGGGTAGAAAGCGGGGGCAATCAGCCCCAGCATTTT
TRBV10-3,NA,TRBJ1-1,NA,14,CAISGGGAVTEAFF,TGTGCCATCAGTGGGGGGGGTGCGGTCACTGAAGCTTTCTTT
TRBV6-2/TRBV6-3,NA,TRBJ2-1,TRBD2,16,CASSPRGGAYVNEQFF,TGTGCCAGCAGTCCCCGCGGGGGGGCCTATGTGAATGAGCAGTTCTTC
TRBV7-2,NA,TRBJ2-3,TRBD1,16,CASSLAGQGGTDTQYF,TGTGCCAGCAGCCTCGCCGGACAGGGAGGTACAGATACGCAGTATTTT
TRBV4-3,NA,TRBJ2-7,NA,15,CASSQSPGAGHEQYF,TGCGCCAGCAGCCAATCCCCTGGGGCTGGCCACGAGCAGTACTTC
TRBV7-2,NA,TRBJ2-5,TRBD2,15,CASSLSSGKQETQYF,TGTGCCAGCAGCTTATCTAGCGGGAAACAAGAGACCCAGTACTTC